This T cell receptor (beta chain) was captured by sequencing in a study of cytomegalovirus exposure and HLA in healthy donors. The PCR made use of 60 Vbeta and 13 Jbeta primers. The table came from immunoSEQ multiplex PCR; TCRdb's copy has only in-frame clones and leaves some out. The sample has about 140,000 clones. Looked up from germline, CDR1 is MNHEY and CDR2 is SVGAGI. The CDR3 length is 14 residues. Trimming took 3 bases from V and 3 from J; bases not matched to a gene: 3. This clonotype was obtained from a woman under 30 in good health and CMV-seronegative. This chain joins TRBV6-5 and TRBJ1-1, with TRBD1 matching 8 bases. Sequencing used PBMCs. The CDR3 coding sequence is TGTGCCAGCAGTTATCGACAGGGGTACACTGAAGCTTTCTTT. Protein sequence: CASSYRQGYTEAFF.